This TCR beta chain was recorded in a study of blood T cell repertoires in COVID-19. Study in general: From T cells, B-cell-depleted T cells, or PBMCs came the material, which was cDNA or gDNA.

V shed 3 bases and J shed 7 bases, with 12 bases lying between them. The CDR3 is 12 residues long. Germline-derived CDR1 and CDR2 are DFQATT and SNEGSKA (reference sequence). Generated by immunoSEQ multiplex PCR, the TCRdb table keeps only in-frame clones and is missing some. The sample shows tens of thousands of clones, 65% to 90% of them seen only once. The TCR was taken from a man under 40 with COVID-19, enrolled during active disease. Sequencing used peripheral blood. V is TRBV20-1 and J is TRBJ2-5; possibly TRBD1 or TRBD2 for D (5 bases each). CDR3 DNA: TGCAGTGCTAGTGGGGGAGAGGGGACCCAGTACTTC. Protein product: CSASGGEGTQYF.